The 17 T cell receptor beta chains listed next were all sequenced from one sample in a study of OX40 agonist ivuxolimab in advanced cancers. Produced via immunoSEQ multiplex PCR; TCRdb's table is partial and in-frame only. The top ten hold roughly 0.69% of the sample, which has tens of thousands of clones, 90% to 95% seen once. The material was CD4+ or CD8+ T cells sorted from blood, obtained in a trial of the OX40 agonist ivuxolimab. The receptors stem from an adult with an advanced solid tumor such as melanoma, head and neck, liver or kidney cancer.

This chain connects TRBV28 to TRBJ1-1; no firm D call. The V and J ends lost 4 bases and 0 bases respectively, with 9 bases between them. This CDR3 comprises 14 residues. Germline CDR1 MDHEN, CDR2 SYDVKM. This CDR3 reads CASSSTSLNTEAFF. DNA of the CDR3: TGTGCCAGCAGTTCGACAAGTTTGAACACTGAAGCTTTCTTT.

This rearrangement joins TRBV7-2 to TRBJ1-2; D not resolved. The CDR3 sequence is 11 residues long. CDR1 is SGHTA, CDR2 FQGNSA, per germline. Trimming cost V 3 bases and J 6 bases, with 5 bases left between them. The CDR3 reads CASSFWDGYTF. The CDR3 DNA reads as TGTGCCAGCAGCTTTTGGGATGGCTACACCTTC.

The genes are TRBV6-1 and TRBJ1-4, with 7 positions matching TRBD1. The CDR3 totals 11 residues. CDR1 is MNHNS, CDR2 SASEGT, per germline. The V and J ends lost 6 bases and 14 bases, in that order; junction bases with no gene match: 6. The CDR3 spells CASSGGTVLFF. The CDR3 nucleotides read TGTGCCAGCAGCGGAGGGACAGTCCTGTTTTTT.

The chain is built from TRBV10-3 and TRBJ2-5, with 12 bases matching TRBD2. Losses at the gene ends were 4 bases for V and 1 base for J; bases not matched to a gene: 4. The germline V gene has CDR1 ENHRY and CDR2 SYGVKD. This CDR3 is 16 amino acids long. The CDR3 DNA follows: TGTGCCATCAGTGCACTAGCGGGAGGAATCCAAGAGACCCAGTACTTC. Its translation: CAISALAGGIQETQYF.

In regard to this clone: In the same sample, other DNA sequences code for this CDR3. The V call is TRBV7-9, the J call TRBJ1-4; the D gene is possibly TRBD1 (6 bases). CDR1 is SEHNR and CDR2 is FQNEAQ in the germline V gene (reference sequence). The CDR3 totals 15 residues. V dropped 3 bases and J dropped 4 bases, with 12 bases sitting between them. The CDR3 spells CASSLKQGNNEKLFF. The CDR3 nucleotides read TGTGCCAGCAGCTTGAAACAGGGCAATAATGAAAAACTGTTTTTT.

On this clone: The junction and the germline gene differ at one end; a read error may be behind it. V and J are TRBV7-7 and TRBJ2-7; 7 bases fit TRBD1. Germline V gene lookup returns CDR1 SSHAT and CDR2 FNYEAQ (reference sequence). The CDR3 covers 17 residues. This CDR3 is CASSSKTPGQEIYEQYF. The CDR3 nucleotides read TGTGCTAGCAGCTCCAAGACACCCGGACAGGAAATCTACGAGCAGTACTTC. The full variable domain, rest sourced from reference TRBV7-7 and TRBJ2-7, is GAGVSQSPRYKVTKRGQDVTLRCDPISSHATLYWYQQALGQGPEFLTYFNYEAQPDKSGLPSDRFSAERPEGSISTLTIQRTEQRDSAMYRCASSSKTPGQEIYEQYFGPGTRLTVT.

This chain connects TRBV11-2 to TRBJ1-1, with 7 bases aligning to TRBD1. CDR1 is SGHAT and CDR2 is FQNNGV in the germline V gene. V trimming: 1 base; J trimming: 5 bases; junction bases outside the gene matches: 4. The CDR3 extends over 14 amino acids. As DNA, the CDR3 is TGTGCCAGCAGCTTAGGGAGGGGGCCGACTGAAGCTTTCTTT. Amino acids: CASSLGRGPTEAFF.

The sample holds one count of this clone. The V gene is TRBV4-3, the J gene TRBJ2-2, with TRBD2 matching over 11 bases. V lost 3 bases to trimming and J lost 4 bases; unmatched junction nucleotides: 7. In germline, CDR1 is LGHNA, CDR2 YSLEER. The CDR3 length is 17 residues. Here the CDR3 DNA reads TGCGCCAGCAGCCACCCAAAGACTAGCGGGATCACCGGGGAGCTGTTTTTT. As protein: CASSHPKTSGITGELFF.

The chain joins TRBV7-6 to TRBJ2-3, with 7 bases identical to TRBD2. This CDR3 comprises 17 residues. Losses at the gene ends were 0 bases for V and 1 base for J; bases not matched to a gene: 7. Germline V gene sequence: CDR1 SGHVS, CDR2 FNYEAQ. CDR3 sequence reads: CASSLAKLAIGTDTQYF. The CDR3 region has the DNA TGTGCCAGCAGCTTAGCAAAACTAGCGATTGGCACAGATACGCAGTATTTT. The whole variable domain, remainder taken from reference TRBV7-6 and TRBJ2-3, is GAGVSQSPRYKVTKRGQDVALRCDPISGHVSLYWYRQALGQGPEFLTYFNYEAQQDKSGLPNDRFSAERPEGSISTLTIQRTEQRDSAMYRCASSLAKLAIGTDTQYFGPGTRLTVL.

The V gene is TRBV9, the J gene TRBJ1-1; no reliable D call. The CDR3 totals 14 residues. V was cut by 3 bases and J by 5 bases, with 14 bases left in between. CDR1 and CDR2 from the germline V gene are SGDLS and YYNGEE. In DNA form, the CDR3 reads TGTGCCAGCAGCGCAAACACGGGAATTACTGAAGCTTTCTTT. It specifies CASSANTGITEAFF.

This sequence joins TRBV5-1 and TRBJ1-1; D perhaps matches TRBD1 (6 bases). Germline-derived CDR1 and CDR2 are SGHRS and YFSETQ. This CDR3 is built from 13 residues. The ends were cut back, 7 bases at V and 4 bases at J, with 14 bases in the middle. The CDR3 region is CASSRTESTEAFF. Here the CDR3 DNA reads TGCGCCAGCTCCCGGACAGAAAGCACTGAAGCTTTCTTT.

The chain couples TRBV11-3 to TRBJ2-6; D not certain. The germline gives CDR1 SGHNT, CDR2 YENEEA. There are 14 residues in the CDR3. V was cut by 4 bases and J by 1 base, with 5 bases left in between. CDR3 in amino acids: CASSSASGANVLTF. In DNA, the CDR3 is TGTGCCAGCAGCTCAGCTTCTGGGGCCAACGTCCTGACTTTC.

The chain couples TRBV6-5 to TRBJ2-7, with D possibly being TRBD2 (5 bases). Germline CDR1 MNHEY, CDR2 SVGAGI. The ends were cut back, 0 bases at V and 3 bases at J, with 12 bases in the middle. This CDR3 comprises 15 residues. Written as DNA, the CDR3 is TGTGCCAGCAGTTACTCATTTACGGGAAACTACGAGCAGTACTTC. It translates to CASSYSFTGNYEQYF.

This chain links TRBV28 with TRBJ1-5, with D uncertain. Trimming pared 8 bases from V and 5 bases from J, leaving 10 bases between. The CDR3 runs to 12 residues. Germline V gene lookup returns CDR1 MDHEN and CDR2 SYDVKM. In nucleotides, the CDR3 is TGTGCCAGCGGAAAGGATGATCAGCCCCAGCATTTT. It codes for CASGKDDQPQHF.

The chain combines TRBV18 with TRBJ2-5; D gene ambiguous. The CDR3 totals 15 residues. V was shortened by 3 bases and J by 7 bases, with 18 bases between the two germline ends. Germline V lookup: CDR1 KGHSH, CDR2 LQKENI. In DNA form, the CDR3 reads TGTGCCAGCTCACCTAGGACCGGTGCATTGGGGACCCAGTACTTC. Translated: CASSPRTGALGTQYF.

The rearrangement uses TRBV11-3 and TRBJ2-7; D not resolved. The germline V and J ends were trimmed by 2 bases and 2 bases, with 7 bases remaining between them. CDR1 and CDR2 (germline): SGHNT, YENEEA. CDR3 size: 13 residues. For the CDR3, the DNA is TGTGCCAGCAGCTTACACAGCACCTACGAGCAGTACTTC. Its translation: CASSLHSTYEQYF.

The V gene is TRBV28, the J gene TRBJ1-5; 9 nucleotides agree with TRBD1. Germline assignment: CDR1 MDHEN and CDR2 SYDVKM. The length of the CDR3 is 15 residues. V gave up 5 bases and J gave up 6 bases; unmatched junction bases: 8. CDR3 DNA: TGTGCCAGCAGTGGCCCGGGACAGGGATTTCAGCCCCAGCATTTT. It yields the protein CASSGPGQGFQPQHF.